Below are 12 T cell receptor beta chains sequenced from a single sample in a study of T cell repertoires in cytomegalovirus infection. These receptors lack a known antigen. TCRdb re-derived calls from the reads in MiXCR, one entry per CDR3 protein. In the table there are a few hundred thousand distinct CDR3 sequences, just under 40% of which are singletons. Sequencing was performed on cultured PBMCs, taken from culture after CMV antigen stimulation. The receptors stem from a human donor in good health (CMV status not recorded). Some clones in this sample may be carry-over from other donors' samples.

The J gene is TRBJ1-2, the V gene TRBV7-4, with 10 bases lining up with TRBD1. Trimming removed 0 bases from V and 4 bases from J; junction bases left unmatched: 8. Germline V gene sequence: CDR1 SGHVT, CDR2 SQSDAQ. The CDR3 is 17 amino acids. The CDR3 DNA reads as TGTGCCAGCAGCTTAGCGTATCAGGGGACAGGGGTCTATGGCTACACCTTC. Translation: CASSLAYQGTGVYGYTF.

This clonotype was counted between two and nine times. The gene calls are TRBV12-3 or TRBV12-4 and TRBJ2-3; D gene uncertain. The V and J ends lost 3 bases and 4 bases respectively, with 14 bases between them. The CDR3 extends over 15 amino acids. The chain's CDR3 is CASSFPPGGSDTQYF. The CDR3 DNA follows: TGTGCCAGCAGTTTCCCCCCGGGCGGTTCAGATACGCAGTATTTT.

The chain has TRBV4-1 and TRBJ2-1; 9 bases map to TRBD2. The germline gives CDR1 MGHRA, CDR2 YSYEKL. V lost 4 bases to trimming and J lost 4 bases; unmatched junction nucleotides: 5. This CDR3 has 15 amino acids. CDR3 in amino acids: CASSLLLAGYNEQFF. The CDR3 region has the DNA TGCGCCAGCAGCCTCCTCCTAGCGGGGTACAATGAGCAGTTCTTC.

The chain carries TRBV20-1 and TRBJ2-1, with D possibly matching TRBD1 (6 bases). The length of the CDR3 is 15 residues. The germline V gene encodes CDR1 DFQATT and CDR2 SNEGSKA (reference sequence). V lost 6 bases, J lost 0 bases, and 15 bases lay in between. The CDR3 reads CSARRTTGSYNEQFF. In DNA, the CDR3 is TGCAGTGCCCGGCGCACGACAGGCTCCTACAATGAGCAGTTCTTC.

This clonotype was counted only a few times. The gene calls are TRBV27 and TRBJ2-1; TRBD2 agrees at 7 bases. The germline V gene has CDR1 MNHEY and CDR2 SMNVEV (reference sequence). V lost 7 bases, J lost 6 bases, and 12 bases stayed unmatched. There are 15 residues in the CDR3. CDR3 DNA: TGTGCCAGCACCGAACCGGGACTAAATTTCAATGAGCAGTTCTTC. Translated, it gives CASTEPGLNFNEQFF.

This clonotype has just a few counts. The chain carries TRBV7-2 and TRBJ2-4; 9 nucleotides line up with TRBD2. V trimming: 5 bases; J trimming: 7 bases; junction bases outside the gene matches: 9. The length of the CDR3 is 15 residues. Germline V gives CDR1 SGHTA, CDR2 FQGNSA. The CDR3 sequence is CASSPGWAGGNIQYF. CDR3 bases: TGTGCCAGCAGCCCCGGGTGGGCGGGAGGGAACATTCAGTACTTC.

This chain uses TRBV7-2 with TRBJ2-5, with D maybe TRBD1 (6 bases). V lost 6 bases and J lost 2, with 13 bases in between. CDR1 SGHTA and CDR2 FQGNSA come from the germline V gene. This CDR3 spans 14 amino acids. The CDR3 spells CASRPMGAQETQYF. The CDR3 DNA follows: TGTGCCAGCAGACCGATGGGGGCTCAAGAGACCCAGTACTTC.

The gene calls are TRBV18 and TRBJ2-1; 8 bases map to TRBD2. The CDR3 extends over 17 amino acids. V lost 2 bases, J lost 3 bases, and 9 bases stayed unmatched. CDR1 KGHSH and CDR2 LQKENI come from the germline V gene. CDR3 residues: CASSPIGLAINYNEQFF. The CDR3 nucleotides are TGTGCCAGCTCACCAATCGGACTAGCTATTAACTACAATGAGCAGTTCTTC.

There are a few counts of this clonotype. The V and J genes are TRBV12-5 and TRBJ1-1; D is possibly TRBD1 (6 bases). Trimming cost V 4 bases and J 10 bases, with 13 bases left between them. CDR3 length equals 12 residues. Germline assignment: CDR1 LGHNT and CDR2 FRNRAP. The CDR3 sequence: CASGWEQGRAFF. CDR3 nucleotides: TGTGCTAGTGGTTGGGAACAGGGCCGAGCTTTCTTT.

This chain connects TRBV27 to TRBJ2-5; D might be TRBD2 (7 bases). Trimming took off 2 bases at V and 7 bases at J, with 11 bases between the two ends. The CDR3 spans 13 residues. The germline V gene encodes CDR1 MNHEY and CDR2 SMNVEV (reference sequence). The CDR3 spells CASSLGRGATQYF. CDR3 nucleotides: TGTGCCAGCAGTTTAGGGAGGGGGGCGACCCAGTACTTC.

This clonotype has ten or more counts. This chain links TRBV12-3 or TRBV12-4 with TRBJ1-4; D is perhaps TRBD1 (6 bases). This CDR3 is built from 16 residues. Trimming removed 4 bases at V and 4 bases at J, with 16 bases between. The CDR3 DNA reads as TGTGCCAGCAGTTCTCCCCCGGGACAAAATAATGAAAAACTGTTTTTT. Protein product: CASSSPPGQNNEKLFF.

This chain connects TRBV7-9 to TRBJ1-5; no reliable D call. The CDR3 totals 13 residues. V gave up 1 base and J gave up 6 bases, with 7 bases separating them. Germline V gives CDR1 SEHNR, CDR2 FQNEAQ (reference sequence). The CDR3 spells CASSLGMGQPQHF. CDR3 DNA: TGTGCCAGCAGCTTAGGGATGGGTCAGCCCCAGCATTTT. The complete variable domain, with remaining parts taken from reference TRBV7-9 and TRBJ1-5, reads DTGVSQNPRHKITKRGQNVTFRCDPISEHNRLYWYRQTLGQGPEFLTYFQNEAQLEKSRLLSDRFSAERPKGSFSTLEIQRTEQGDSAMYLCASSLGMGQPQHFGDGTRLSIL.